Below are 5 T cell receptor beta chains sequenced from a single sample in a study of T cells in Graves' hyperthyroidism and ophthalmopathy. It was RNA transcripts that yielded the amplified TCR beta CDR3 regions. HTBI primers drove first-round RT-PCR of the TCR CDR3. A single record per CDR3 protein comes from TCRdb applying MiXCR to the multiplex PCR reads. The repertoire holds 450,000 to 650,000 distinct CDR3 sequences, approximately 17% seen once, with roughly a sixth in the top ten. The sequencing input was blood. The receptors were sampled from a woman between 18 and 29 years old with Graves' ophthalmopathy.

This clonotype was seen once. A single base separates this from a much larger clone, so it may be a read error. V usage is TRBV20-1 and J usage is TRBJ2-7, with D maybe TRBD1 (7 bases). V lost 0 bases and J lost 7, with 19 bases in between. The germline V gene encodes CDR1 DFQATT and CDR2 SNEGSKA (reference sequence). This CDR3 is 15 amino acids long. The CDR3 loop is CSARDRAGGPHEQYF. CDR3 coding DNA: TGCAGTGCTAGAGATCGGGCAGGGGGGCCTCATGAGCAGTACTTC.

This clonotype was seen at least ten times. The chain is built from TRBV20-1 and TRBJ2-7, with 12 nucleotides matching TRBD2. The V and J ends lost 3 bases and 3 bases, in that order; junction bases with no gene match: 3. Germline V gene lookup returns CDR1 DFQATT and CDR2 SNEGSKA (reference sequence). The CDR3 totals 14 residues. The CDR3 region is CSARGLAGYYEQYF. The CDR3 DNA is TGCAGTGCTAGGGGACTAGCGGGCTACTACGAGCAGTACTTC.

At least ten counts were recorded for this clonotype. The V call is TRBV7-3, the J call TRBJ2-5; D is undetermined. This CDR3 has 14 residues. Per germline, CDR1 SGHTA and CDR2 FQGTGA. Between the trimmed V and J ends, which lost 2 bases and 5 bases, there was a span of 12 bases. The CDR3 loop is CASSLSSWDETQYF. CDR3 in DNA: TGTGCCAGCAGCTTATCTTCCTGGGATGAGACCCAGTACTTC.

This clonotype occurred once. The chain employs TRBV6-2 or TRBV6-3 and TRBJ1-2; tentative D call: TRBD1 (5 bases). V dropped 6 bases and J dropped 4 bases, with 18 bases sitting between them. The CDR3 totals 15 residues. The germline CDR1 and CDR2 sequences are MNHEY and SVGEGT. The CDR3 here is CASSIQSGAVYGYTF. The CDR3 bases are TGTGCCAGCAGCATACAGAGCGGGGCTGTCTATGGCTACACCTTC.

By frequency in the sample, this clonotype is medium-sized. CDR3 region: CASSQNQGSGYEQYF. CDR3 in DNA: TGTGCCAGCAGCCAAAACCAGGGATCGGGTTACGAGCAGTACTTC. The chain carries TRBV11-2 and TRBJ2-7; D might be TRBD1 (5 bases). V was pared by 5 bases and J by 4 bases, with 18 bases between. The CDR3 length is 15 residues. Germline V gives CDR1 SGHAT, CDR2 FQNNGV. The complete variable domain, with remaining parts taken from reference TRBV11-2 and TRBJ2-7, reads EAGVAQSPRYKIIEKRQSVAFWCNPISGHATLYWYQQILGQGPKLLIQFQNNGVVDDSQLPKDRFSAERLKGVDSTLKIQPAKLEDSAVYLCASSQNQGSGYEQYFGPGTRLTVT.